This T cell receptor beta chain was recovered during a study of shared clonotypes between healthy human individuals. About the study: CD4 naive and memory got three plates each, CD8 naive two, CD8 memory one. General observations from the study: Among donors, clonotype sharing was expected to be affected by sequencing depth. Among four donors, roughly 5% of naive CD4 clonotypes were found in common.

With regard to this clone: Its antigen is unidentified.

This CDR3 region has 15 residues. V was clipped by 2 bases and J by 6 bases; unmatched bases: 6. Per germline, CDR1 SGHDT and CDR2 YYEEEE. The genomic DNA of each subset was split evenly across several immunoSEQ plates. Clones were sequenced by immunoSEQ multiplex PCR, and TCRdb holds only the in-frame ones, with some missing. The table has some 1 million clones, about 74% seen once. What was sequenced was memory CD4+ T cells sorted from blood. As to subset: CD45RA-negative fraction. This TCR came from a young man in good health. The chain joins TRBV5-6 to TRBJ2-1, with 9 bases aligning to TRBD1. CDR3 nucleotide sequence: TGTGCCAGCAGCTTCGGGACAGGGATGGTCAATGAGCAGTTCTTC. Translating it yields CASSFGTGMVNEQFF.